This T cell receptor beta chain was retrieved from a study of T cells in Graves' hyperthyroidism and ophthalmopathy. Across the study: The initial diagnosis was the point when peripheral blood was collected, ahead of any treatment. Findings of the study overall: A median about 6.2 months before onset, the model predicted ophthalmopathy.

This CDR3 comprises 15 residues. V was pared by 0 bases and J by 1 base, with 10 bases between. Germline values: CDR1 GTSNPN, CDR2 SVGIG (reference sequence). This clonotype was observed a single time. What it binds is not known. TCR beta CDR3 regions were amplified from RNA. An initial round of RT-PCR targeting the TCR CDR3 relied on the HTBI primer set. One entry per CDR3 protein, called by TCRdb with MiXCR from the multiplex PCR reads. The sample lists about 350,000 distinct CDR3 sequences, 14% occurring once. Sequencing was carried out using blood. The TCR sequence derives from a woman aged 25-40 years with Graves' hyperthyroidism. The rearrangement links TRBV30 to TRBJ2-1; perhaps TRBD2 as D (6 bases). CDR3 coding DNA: TGTGCCTGGAGTGTACAGCGGGCATCCTACAATGAGCAGTTCTTC. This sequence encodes CAWSVQRASYNEQFF.